A single sample gave rise to the 14 T cell receptor beta chains below, sequenced in a study of monozygotic twins with inflammatory bowel disease. TCRdb reworked the 5' RACE reads into one entry per CDR3 protein, no DNA. The sample's table shows some 130,000 distinct CDR3 sequences. The sample was blood. These receptors were collected from a human donor with ulcerative colitis or Crohn's disease, or a healthy co-twin of an affected twin (not recorded which).

The chain couples TRBV20-1 to TRBJ1-5. The CDR3 is 17 residues long. Germline CDR1 DFQATT, CDR2 SNEGSKA (reference sequence). CDR3 sequence: CSARGVRQAHVGQPQHF.

This sequence joins TRBV27 and TRBJ2-3; TCRdb designates TRBD2, a call that cannot be tested without DNA. The length of the CDR3 is 18 residues. Germline-derived CDR1 and CDR2 are MNHEY and SMNVEV (reference sequence). Here the CDR3 reads CASTKPGLAGVGADTQYF.

V usage is TRBV20-1 and J usage is TRBJ1-3. The germline V gene encodes CDR1 DFQATT and CDR2 SNEGSKA (reference sequence). CDR3 size: 12 residues. The CDR3 is CSARHSGNTIYF.

V usage is TRBV6-5 and J usage is TRBJ2-3; TCRdb's D call, TRBD2, is unchecked because there is no DNA. The CDR3 is 17 amino acids. Germline V gene sequence: CDR1 MNHEY, CDR2 SVGAGI. This chain's CDR3 is CASSYSRLAGRTDTQYF.

The gene calls are TRBV6-1 and TRBJ1-2; TCRdb indicates TRBD1, and absent DNA this call remains unverified. From germline, CDR1 is MNHNS and CDR2 SASEGT. The CDR3 contains 14 residues. CDR3 amino acids: CAATRGGAIYGYTF.

This sequence joins TRBV6-1 and TRBJ2-2; TCRdb returns TRBD1, unconfirmable since there is no DNA. Germline CDR1 and CDR2: MNHNS and SASEGT. The CDR3 consists of 15 residues. This CDR3 is CASRGQGVYTGELFF.

The CDR3 sequence is CASSQERTGELFF. The rearrangement joins TRBV4-1 to TRBJ2-2. This CDR3 is 13 amino acids long. The germline V gene has CDR1 MGHRA and CDR2 YSYEKL.

This rearrangement joins TRBV20-1 to TRBJ2-1; checking the TCRdb D call of TRBD2 is not possible without DNA. This CDR3 is 15 amino acids long. Germline-derived CDR1 and CDR2 are DFQATT and SNEGSKA (reference sequence). CDR3 loop: CSALTAGNFYNEQFF.

V is TRBV11-2 and J is TRBJ2-2. There are 13 residues in the CDR3. The germline gives CDR1 SGHAT, CDR2 FQNNGV. The CDR3 loop reads CASSSYGTGELFF.

This chain joins TRBV7-9 and TRBJ2-5; the D gene TCRdb calls, TRBD1, cannot be checked with no DNA. Germline V lookup: CDR1 SEHNR, CDR2 FQNEAQ (reference sequence). The CDR3 length is 14 residues. The CDR3: CASSRAATQETQYF.

The chain carries TRBV20-1 and TRBJ1-6; TCRdb's assignment of TRBD1 cannot be checked, as there is no DNA. CDR3 length: 13 amino acids. Germline V gene lookup returns CDR1 DFQATT and CDR2 SNEGSKA (reference sequence). The CDR3 region is CSAVRDRVSPLHF.

The chain links TRBV7-2 to TRBJ2-7; checking the TCRdb D call of TRBD1 is not possible without DNA. There are 17 residues in the CDR3. From germline, CDR1 is SGHTA and CDR2 FQGNSA. CDR3 sequence reads: CASSYIVGGTGAHEQYF.

The chain is built from TRBV12-3 or TRBV12-4 and TRBJ2-1; lacking DNA, the TRBD1 call made by TCRdb goes unchecked. The CDR3 extends over 15 amino acids. The CDR3 sequence: CASSLGTGGFNEQFF.

V and J are TRBV12-3 or TRBV12-4 and TRBJ2-2; TCRdb calls TRBD1, which cannot be checked without DNA. The CDR3 length is 15 residues. The CDR3 loop reads CASRGQVLGTGELFF.